This paragraph reports one T cell receptor (beta chain). Its antigen is still unknown. Reverse transcribed after extraction, RNA yielded cDNA as the sequencing template. Sequencing used immunoSEQ multiplex PCR; TCRdb keeps in-frame clones, though not all of them. The table lists about 280,000 clones, 58% of them singletons, with about 1.8% in the top ten. The CDR3 totals 13 residues. Germline V CDR1 and CDR2: SGHDT, YYEEEE. Trimming removed 7 bases from V and 5 bases from J; junction bases left unmatched: 5. These data originate in a study of CD8+ T cells in alopecia areata. Whole-study findings and limits: Many expanded lesional clones persisted during tofacitinib (in both scalp and blood). Tofacitinib significantly decreased scalp clonality and expanded CD8+ clones among top 100.

Treatment specified: oral pan-JAK inhibitor, 5-10 mg twice daily. Lesional scalp tissue (obtained by punch biopsy) and peripheral blood were collected from alopecia areata patients. This TCR came from a human donor with alopecia areata. The rearrangement uses TRBV5-6 and TRBJ2-5; TRBD2 matches at 10 bases. This specimen was CD4+ T cells sorted from blood, taken at week 24, from a patient treated with tofacitinib. CDR3: CASGPSGGETQYF. The DNA of the CDR3 is TGTGCCAGCGGGCCTAGCGGGGGCGAGACCCAGTACTTC.